Below, 10 T cell receptor beta chains from the same sample are listed, as sequenced in a study of shared clonotypes between healthy human individuals. Data came from immunoSEQ multiplex PCR; TCRdb stores just in-frame clones and leaves some out. Of about 1 million clones in the sample, about 74% are singletons; the top ten hold about 1.5%. Sequencing was done on a sample of memory CD4+ T cells sorted from blood. Documented subset: CD45RA-negative fraction. Source of these receptors: a man between 18 and 35 years old in good health.

Comment on this clone: This specimen includes other DNA sequences encoding the same CDR3. The chain recombines TRBV6-1 with TRBJ2-7; tentative D call: TRBD2 (5 bases). This CDR3 has 11 amino acids. Germline loops: CDR1 MNHNS, CDR2 SASEGT. V lost 7 bases and J 4 bases, leaving 8 bases between the germline ends. The CDR3 DNA follows: TGTGCCAGCACCCGGGGTTACGAGCAGTACTTC. It specifies CASTRGYEQYF.

As concerns this clone: This same CDR3 is encoded by further DNA sequences in the sample. The gene calls are TRBV7-9 and TRBJ1-1; weak D call: TRBD1 (5 bases). The CDR3 has 14 residues. Germline V gene data show CDR1 as SEHNR and CDR2 as FQNEAQ (reference sequence). The germline V and J ends were trimmed by 1 base and 1 base, with 7 bases remaining between them. CDR3 sequence: CASSLGQPNTEAFF. In DNA form, the CDR3 reads TGTGCCAGCAGCTTAGGACAGCCGAACACTGAAGCTTTCTTT.

V gene TRBV2 combines with J gene TRBJ1-5, with 7 positions matching TRBD1. The CDR3 consists of 11 residues. The trim removed 7 bases at V and 9 bases at J, leaving 3 bases unmatched. Germline V gene data show CDR1 as SNHLY and CDR2 as FYNNEI. CDR3 region: CASTAGGPQHF. CDR3 in DNA: TGTGCCAGCACCGCAGGGGGGCCCCAGCATTTT.

This chain's CDR3 is CASRNGPGGPQHF. In nucleotides, the CDR3 is TGTGCCAGCAGGAATGGACCCGGCGGGCCCCAGCATTTT. The chain joins TRBV6-5 to TRBJ1-5; no clear D. In germline, CDR1 is MNHEY, CDR2 SVGAGI. CDR3 length equals 13 residues. V was clipped by 6 bases and J by 9 bases, with 15 bases between them.

The chain has TRBV5-6 and TRBJ2-7, with 11 bases that match TRBD1. The CDR3 spans 14 residues. V dropped 4 bases and J dropped 7; count of bases not matched to a gene: 7. Germline V gene sequence: CDR1 SGHDT, CDR2 YYEEEE. The CDR3 here is CASSEGQGAGEQYF. The CDR3 DNA is TGTGCCAGCAGCGAAGGACAGGGGGCTGGGGAGCAGTACTTC.

The chain joins TRBV6-5 to TRBJ1-6; 8 bases align to TRBD1. The ends lost 3 bases at V and 10 bases at J; junction bases unmatched: 11. CDR1 and CDR2 from the germline V gene are MNHEY and SVGAGI. This CDR3 has 16 amino acids. CDR3 nucleotides: TGTGCCAGCAGTTATTCAGGGGGCCCCATAGGATCACCCCTCCACTTT. This sequence encodes CASSYSGGPIGSPLHF.

The chain joins TRBV11-2 to TRBJ1-3; possibly TRBD1 for D (5 bases). V was trimmed by 1 base and J by 2 bases, leaving 9 bases between them. The CDR3 has 15 amino acids. Looked up from germline, CDR1 is SGHAT and CDR2 is FQNNGV. CDR3 region: CASSLAGLAGNTIYF. For the CDR3, the DNA is TGTGCCAGCAGCTTAGCAGGGCTTGCTGGAAACACCATATATTTT. The full variable domain, rest sourced from reference TRBV11-2 and TRBJ1-3, is EAGVAQSPRYKIIEKRQSVAFWCNPISGHATLYWYQQILGQGPKLLIQFQNNGVVDDSQLPKDRFSAERLKGVDSTLKIQPAKLEDSAVYLCASSLAGLAGNTIYFGEGSWLTVV.

The chain combines TRBV11-2 with TRBJ2-1, with D perhaps TRBD2 (6 bases). The germline V gene has CDR1 SGHAT and CDR2 FQNNGV. The CDR3 contains 15 residues. V was clipped by 7 bases and J by 6 bases, with 19 bases between them. CDR3: CASIASSVVGNEQFF. The DNA of the CDR3 is TGTGCCAGCATCGCCTCTAGCGTTGTCGGCAATGAGCAGTTCTTC.

The sample holds a few counts of this clone. The gene calls are TRBV2 and TRBJ1-2, with TRBD1 identical over 9 bases. This CDR3 spans 14 amino acids. With 7 bases clipped from V and 4 bases from J, the junction kept 7 bases outside the gene matches. Germline-derived CDR1 and CDR2 are SNHLY and FYNNEI. The CDR3 here is CASKGDRDGYGYTF. The CDR3 DNA follows: TGTGCCAGCAAGGGGGACAGGGATGGCTATGGCTACACCTTC.

The chain uses TRBV21-1 and TRBJ2-1; the listed D gene, TRBD1, was not tested against the DNA. TRBV21-1 is a recognized pseudogene. The CDR3 loop spans 14 amino acids. CDR3 loop: CATFWVDSLNEQFF. DNA for the CDR3: TGTGCCACCTTCTGGGTTGACAGTCTCAATGAGCAGTTCTTC.